The table lists the clone carrying this T cell receptor (beta chain) with a few counts. This entry belongs to a study of blood T cell repertoires in COVID-19. For the study at large: Some COVID-19 samples were acute and others convalescent; all came from the United States, Italy and Spain. Sources were T cells, B-cell-depleted T cells, or PBMCs; the material itself was cDNA or gDNA.

In the authors' methods: Reference gene primer amplification in the assay estimated nucleated cell counts. The assay was immunoSEQ multiplex PCR, and TCRdb's table has in-frame clones only and misses some. From that table come the V and J calls and clone size; the DNA was used to work out D and trimming. The data hold just over 650,000 clones, with 85% to 90% observed a single time. Trimming pared 4 bases from V and 5 bases from J, leaving 12 bases between. This CDR3 is 13 amino acids long. Germline CDR1 reads MGHRA; CDR2 reads YSYEKL. The TCR sequence derives from a woman younger than 30 with acute or convalescent COVID-19. The sample consisted of peripheral blood. J is TRBJ2-7 and V is TRBV4-1, with TRBD2 as a possible D gene (5 bases). CDR3 coding DNA: TGCGCCAGCAGCCTCGAGGGTAGGAACGAGCAGTACTTC. This gives the protein CASSLEGRNEQYF.